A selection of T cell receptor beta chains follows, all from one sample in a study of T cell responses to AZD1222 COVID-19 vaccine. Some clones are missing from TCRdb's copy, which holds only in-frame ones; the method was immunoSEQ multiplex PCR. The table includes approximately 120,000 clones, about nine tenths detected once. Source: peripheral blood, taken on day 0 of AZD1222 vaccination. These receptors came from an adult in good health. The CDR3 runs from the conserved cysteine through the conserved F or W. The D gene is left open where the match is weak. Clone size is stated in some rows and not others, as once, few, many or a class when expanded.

CDR3aa: CAWSVSGYEQYF; CDR3nt: TGTGCCTGGAGTGTATCAGGCTACGAGCAGTACTTC; v_gene: TRBV30; d_gene: .; abundance: .; j_gene: TRBJ2-7
CDR3aa: CASSAPGVDEQYF; CDR3nt: TGCGCCAGCAGTGCGCCAGGGGTAGACGAGCAGTACTTC; v_gene: TRBV10-1; d_gene: .; abundance: .; j_gene: TRBJ2-7
CDR3aa: CSVGSSGRTEAFF; CDR3nt: TGCAGCGTTGGCTCGAGTGGTAGGACTGAAGCTTTCTTT; v_gene: TRBV29-1; d_gene: .; abundance: .; j_gene: TRBJ1-1
CDR3aa: CASSVGDSGGRETQYF; CDR3nt: TGTGCCAGCAGCGTAGGGGATAGTGGGGGGCGTGAGACCCAGTACTTC; v_gene: TRBV9; d_gene: .; abundance: few; j_gene: TRBJ2-5
CDR3aa: CASSQDRQGNSPLHF; CDR3nt: TGCGCCAGCAGCCAAGATCGCCAGGGGAATTCACCCCTCCACTTT; v_gene: TRBV4-3; d_gene: .; abundance: .; j_gene: TRBJ1-6
CDR3aa: CASSQSPPGGGSSYTF; CDR3nt: TGCGCCAGCAGTCAATCTCCCCCAGGGGGCGGATCGAGCTACACCTTC; v_gene: TRBV23-1; d_gene: TRBD1; abundance: .; j_gene: TRBJ1-2
CDR3aa: CASSHANLRDNQPQHF; CDR3nt: TGCGCCAGCAGCCACGCCAATTTAAGGGACAATCAGCCCCAGCATTTT; v_gene: TRBV4-1; d_gene: .; abundance: .; j_gene: TRBJ1-5
CDR3aa: CASSLSRGQNEKLFF; CDR3nt: TGTGCCAGCAGCTTATCCAGGGGTCAAAATGAAAAACTGTTTTTT; v_gene: TRBV11-1; d_gene: .; abundance: .; j_gene: TRBJ1-4
CDR3aa: CASSQEAGIAGYSTDTQYF; CDR3nt: TGCGCCAGCAGCCAAGAAGCGGGGATAGCGGGATACAGCACAGATACGCAGTATTTT; v_gene: TRBV4-1; d_gene: TRBD2; abundance: few; j_gene: TRBJ2-3
CDR3aa: CASSRGPQETQYF; CDR3nt: TGTGCCAGTTCCAGGGGCCCCCAAGAGACCCAGTACTTC; v_gene: TRBV11-3; d_gene: .; abundance: .; j_gene: TRBJ2-5
CDR3aa: CASSQMASTDTQYF; CDR3nt: TGCGCCAGCAGCCAAATGGCTTCCACAGATACGCAGTATTTT; v_gene: TRBV4-3; d_gene: .; abundance: few; j_gene: TRBJ2-3
CDR3aa: CASSRGQGGTEAFF; CDR3nt: TGCGCCAGCAGCCGAGGACAGGGGGGGACTGAAGCTTTCTTT; v_gene: TRBV4-1; d_gene: TRBD1; abundance: .; j_gene: TRBJ1-1
CDR3aa: CASSFLGGRGQPQHF; CDR3nt: TGTGCCAGCAGCTTCTTAGGGGGCCGGGGTCAGCCCCAGCATTTT; v_gene: TRBV11-2; d_gene: TRBD1; abundance: .; j_gene: TRBJ1-5
CDR3aa: CAWNVGGEYEKLFF; CDR3nt: TGTGCCTGGAACGTCGGGGGCGAGTATGAAAAACTGTTTTTT; v_gene: TRBV30; d_gene: .; abundance: .; j_gene: TRBJ1-4
CDR3aa: CASSLQGASNEKLFF; CDR3nt: TGCGCCAGCAGTCTACAGGGGGCGTCTAATGAAAAACTGTTTTTT; v_gene: TRBV4-1; d_gene: TRBD1; abundance: .; j_gene: TRBJ1-4
CDR3aa: CATSDHGTNYGYTF; CDR3nt: TGTGCCACCAGTGACCACGGGACCAACTATGGCTACACCTTC; v_gene: TRBV24-1; d_gene: .; abundance: .; j_gene: TRBJ1-2
CDR3aa: CASSLGPPLYEQYF; CDR3nt: TGTGCCAGCAGTTTGGGGCCCCCTTTATACGAGCAGTACTTC; v_gene: TRBV28; d_gene: .; abundance: .; j_gene: TRBJ2-7
CDR3aa: CASSRAGFRYQPQHF; CDR3nt: TGTGCCAGCAGCCGAGCAGGGTTCCGTTACCAGCCCCAGCATTTT; v_gene: TRBV28; d_gene: .; abundance: once; j_gene: TRBJ1-5
CDR3aa: CATKDRGGPFPEAFF; CDR3nt: TGTGCCACAAAGGACAGGGGCGGCCCCTTCCCTGAAGCTTTCTTT; v_gene: TRBV15; d_gene: TRBD1; abundance: .; j_gene: TRBJ1-1
CDR3aa: CASSYGQRSSEAFF; CDR3nt: TGTGCCAGCAGCTACGGACAGAGGAGCTCTGAAGCTTTCTTT; v_gene: TRBV11-1; d_gene: .; abundance: .; j_gene: TRBJ1-1
CDR3aa: CASSRSGGHNYGYTF; CDR3nt: TGTGCCAGCAGCCGAAGTGGGGGGCATAACTATGGCTACACCTTC; v_gene: TRBV9; d_gene: .; abundance: .; j_gene: TRBJ1-2
CDR3aa: CASSLPGATNTGELFF; CDR3nt: TGTGCCAGCAGTTTACCGGGGGCTACGAACACCGGGGAGCTGTTTTTT; v_gene: TRBV5-6; d_gene: .; abundance: .; j_gene: TRBJ2-2
CDR3aa: CASSLEPWTSGGTDTQYF; CDR3nt: TGTGCCAGCAGCTTAGAGCCCTGGACTAGCGGGGGCACAGATACGCAGTATTTT; v_gene: TRBV11-2; d_gene: TRBD2; abundance: .; j_gene: TRBJ2-3
CDR3aa: CASSPNSRDPSYEQYF; CDR3nt: TGTGCCAGCAGCCCCAACAGTAGGGACCCGAGCTACGAGCAGTACTTC; v_gene: TRBV7-2; d_gene: .; abundance: .; j_gene: TRBJ2-7
CDR3aa: CASRGAGLIDTQYF; CDR3nt: TGTGCCAGCCGGGGGGCAGGGCTTATAGATACGCAGTATTTT; v_gene: TRBV7-8; d_gene: .; abundance: once; j_gene: TRBJ2-3
CDR3aa: CASSKTGTGLHEQYF; CDR3nt: TGTGCCAGCAGCAAAACCGGGACAGGGCTTCACGAGCAGTACTTC; v_gene: TRBV6-5; d_gene: TRBD1; abundance: few; j_gene: TRBJ2-7
CDR3aa: CASSVGGSGLNEQFF; CDR3nt: TGTGCCAGCAGCGTAGGTGGTAGCGGGTTAAATGAGCAGTTCTTC; v_gene: TRBV9; d_gene: TRBD2; abundance: .; j_gene: TRBJ2-1
CDR3aa: CASSLAHSNQPQHF; CDR3nt: TGTGCCAGCAGTTTGGCCCATAGCAATCAGCCCCAGCATTTT; v_gene: TRBV6-5; d_gene: .; abundance: .; j_gene: TRBJ1-5
CDR3aa: CSALGASYEQYF; CDR3nt: TGCAGCGCATTGGGGGCGTCCTACGAGCAGTACTTC; v_gene: TRBV29-1; d_gene: .; abundance: .; j_gene: TRBJ2-7
CDR3aa: CASSFSAEKLFF; CDR3nt: TGTGCCAGCAGCTTTTCCGCCGAAAAACTGTTTTTT; v_gene: TRBV7-8; d_gene: .; abundance: .; j_gene: TRBJ1-4
CDR3aa: CASSQIPAYGYTF; CDR3nt: TGTGCCAGCAGCCAGATCCCAGCCTATGGCTACACCTTC; v_gene: TRBV5-6; d_gene: .; abundance: once; j_gene: TRBJ1-2
CDR3aa: CASSTDRASNEKLFF; CDR3nt: TGTGCCAGCAGCACCGACAGGGCCTCTAATGAAAAACTGTTTTTT; v_gene: TRBV7-2; d_gene: TRBD1; abundance: once; j_gene: TRBJ1-4
CDR3aa: CASSEYRGETQYF; CDR3nt: TGTGCCAGCAGTGAATACAGGGGAGAGACCCAGTACTTC; v_gene: TRBV25-1; d_gene: .; abundance: .; j_gene: TRBJ2-5
CDR3aa: CAWSVNGNQPQHF; CDR3nt: TGTGCCTGGAGTGTAAACGGGAATCAGCCCCAGCATTTT; v_gene: TRBV30; d_gene: .; abundance: .; j_gene: TRBJ1-5
CDR3aa: CASSQDTGQGRDTQYF; CDR3nt: TGCGCCAGCAGCCAAGATACGGGACAGGGAAGAGATACGCAGTATTTT; v_gene: TRBV4-1; d_gene: TRBD1; abundance: .; j_gene: TRBJ2-3
CDR3aa: CASSHSGQAIRNQPQHF; CDR3nt: TGTGCCAGTAGTCACTCGGGACAGGCGATTAGGAATCAGCCCCAGCATTTT; v_gene: TRBV19; d_gene: TRBD1; abundance: .; j_gene: TRBJ1-5
CDR3aa: CASSLDPTGGNSPLHF; CDR3nt: TGTGCCAGCAGCTTAGATCCCACAGGGGGTAATTCACCCCTCCACTTT; v_gene: TRBV11-2; d_gene: TRBD1; abundance: once; j_gene: TRBJ1-6
CDR3aa: CASSRGGASPLHF; CDR3nt: TGTGCCAGCAGCCGAGGGGGCGCATCACCCCTCCACTTT; v_gene: TRBV14; d_gene: TRBD1; abundance: once; j_gene: TRBJ1-6
CDR3aa: CASRHTSGANNEQFF; CDR3nt: TGTGCCAGCAGACACACTAGCGGGGCGAACAATGAGCAGTTCTTC; v_gene: TRBV7-2; d_gene: TRBD2; abundance: .; j_gene: TRBJ2-1
CDR3aa: CASSLGTGANVLTF; CDR3nt: TGTGCCAGCAGCTTAGGTACAGGGGCCAACGTCCTGACTTTC; v_gene: TRBV7-3; d_gene: .; abundance: few; j_gene: TRBJ2-6
CDR3aa: CASSFLGSGELFF; CDR3nt: TGTGCCAGCAGCTTCTTAGGATCCGGGGAGCTGTTTTTT; v_gene: TRBV7-2; d_gene: .; abundance: few; j_gene: TRBJ2-2
CDR3aa: CASSPSTGGYEQYF; CDR3nt: TGTGCCAGCAGCCCCTCGACAGGGGGGTACGAGCAGTACTTC; v_gene: TRBV3-1/TRBV3-2; d_gene: TRBD1; abundance: .; j_gene: TRBJ2-7
CDR3aa: CASSSRAGWGGGYTF; CDR3nt: TGTGCCAGCAGCTCAAGGGCGGGTTGGGGCGGTGGCTACACCTTC; v_gene: TRBV5-8; d_gene: .; abundance: .; j_gene: TRBJ1-2
CDR3aa: CASSPPGWGNTEAFF; CDR3nt: TGTGCCAGCAGTCCACCGGGGTGGGGGAACACTGAAGCTTTCTTT; v_gene: TRBV6-5; d_gene: .; abundance: .; j_gene: TRBJ1-1
CDR3aa: CASSLMDSETQYF; CDR3nt: TGTGCCAGCAGTTTGATGGACAGTGAGACCCAGTACTTC; v_gene: TRBV12-3/TRBV12-4; d_gene: .; abundance: .; j_gene: TRBJ2-5
CDR3aa: CAISERPYEQYF; CDR3nt: TGTGCCATCAGTGAGCGTCCCTACGAGCAGTACTTC; v_gene: TRBV10-3; d_gene: .; abundance: .; j_gene: TRBJ2-7
CDR3aa: CASSYGSEQFF; CDR3nt: TGTGCCAGCAGCTATGGTAGTGAGCAGTTCTTC; v_gene: TRBV7-9; d_gene: .; abundance: .; j_gene: TRBJ2-1
CDR3aa: CASSYDRASYGYTF; CDR3nt: TGTGCCAGCAGCTATGACAGGGCCTCGTATGGCTACACCTTC; v_gene: TRBV5-4; d_gene: TRBD1; abundance: .; j_gene: TRBJ1-2
CDR3aa: CSVEDDREKKPYEQYF; CDR3nt: TGCAGCGTTGAAGACGACAGGGAAAAAAAACCCTACGAGCAGTACTTC; v_gene: TRBV29-1; d_gene: TRBD1; abundance: .; j_gene: TRBJ2-7
CDR3aa: CASSKMVSSAEDRDKADTQYF; CDR3nt: TGTGCCAGCAGCAAAATGGTCTCTTCAGCCGAGGACAGGGATAAGGCAGATACGCAGTATTTT; v_gene: TRBV21-1; d_gene: .; abundance: .; j_gene: TRBJ2-3
CDR3aa: CASSYRDTDTQYF; CDR3nt: TGTGCCAGCAGTTATCGGGACACAGATACGCAGTATTTT; v_gene: TRBV6-2/TRBV6-3; d_gene: .; abundance: few; j_gene: TRBJ2-3
CDR3aa: CASSSALAGYNEQFF; CDR3nt: TGTGCCAGCAGTTCAGCACTAGCGGGGTACAATGAGCAGTTCTTC; v_gene: TRBV6-2/TRBV6-3; d_gene: TRBD2; abundance: .; j_gene: TRBJ2-1
CDR3aa: CASRATALNTEAFF; CDR3nt: TGTGCCAGCAGGGCGACAGCTTTGAACACTGAAGCTTTCTTT; v_gene: TRBV6-4; d_gene: .; abundance: .; j_gene: TRBJ1-1
CDR3aa: CASCRDNSPLHF; CDR3nt: TGTGCCAGCTGTAGGGATAATTCACCCCTCCACTTT; v_gene: TRBV7-9; d_gene: .; abundance: .; j_gene: TRBJ1-6
CDR3aa: CASSIAYRGREKNTEAFF; CDR3nt: TGTGCCAGCAGCATCGCCTACAGGGGGCGCGAGAAGAACACTGAAGCTTTCTTT; v_gene: TRBV7-2; d_gene: TRBD1; abundance: .; j_gene: TRBJ1-1
CDR3aa: CASSFGPDYGYTF; CDR3nt: TGTGCCAGCAGCTTCGGCCCAGACTATGGCTACACCTTC; v_gene: TRBV11-2; d_gene: .; abundance: .; j_gene: TRBJ1-2
CDR3aa: CASSIPVEGHLINTIYF; CDR3nt: TGCGCCAGCAGCATCCCCGTGGAGGGCCACCTGATAAACACCATATATTTT; v_gene: TRBV23-1; d_gene: .; abundance: .; j_gene: TRBJ1-3
CDR3aa: CASSRAHGSDTQYF; CDR3nt: TGTGCCAGCAGCCGCGCACACGGCTCAGATACGCAGTATTTT; v_gene: TRBV7-6; d_gene: .; abundance: .; j_gene: TRBJ2-3